This entry is about one T cell receptor beta chain. TCRdb's copy holds only in-frame clones and misses some; the assay was immunoSEQ multiplex PCR. This sample carries some 300,000 clones, more than 85% of them seen once, and the ten largest clones take about 1.2%. The entry originates in a study of blood T cell repertoires in COVID-19. J gave up 7 bases and V 3 bases, and 3 bases lay outside the gene matches. The germline CDR1 and CDR2 sequences are MDHEN and SYDVKM. This CDR3 has 14 residues. The sequence was obtained from a man aged 65 to 79 with acute or convalescent COVID-19. V and J are TRBV28 and TRBJ1-2, with TRBD1 matching 12 bases. Input material: peripheral blood. CDR3 sequence: CASSFGTGGFGYTF. DNA for the CDR3: TGTGCCAGCAGTTTTGGGACAGGGGGCTTTGGCTACACCTTC.